This record concerns one T cell receptor beta chain sequence. What it recognizes is unknown. The data belong to a study of T cell responses to AZD1222 COVID-19 vaccine. Assay used: immunoSEQ multiplex PCR; TCRdb lists only in-frame clones, some missing. Of some 140,000 clones listed, more than 85% were seen once; the top ten hold under 2%. General study findings and limits: In the spike-specific TCR repertoire, nearly half reportedly target unmutated variant regions. After two AZD1222 doses, spike-specific TCR breadth and depth rose versus day 0. Spike-wide coverage was observed for vaccine-associated CD4 TCRs, with dominant responses at 160-218 and 743-854. Mostly white British, mostly female donors; authors suggested clonal diversity may be underestimated.

The germline V gene encodes CDR1 SGHTA and CDR2 FQGNSA. V lost 5 bases, J lost 0 bases, and 7 bases stayed unmatched. The CDR3 extends over 15 amino acids. The source material was peripheral blood, sampled on day 0 of AZD1222 vaccination. The clonotype originates from an adult in good health. V and J are TRBV7-2 and TRBJ2-7; 7 positions match TRBD2. The CDR3 nucleotides read TGTGCCAGCAGCCCTGGGCTAGCGGACTCCTACGAGCAGTACTTC. Amino acid sequence: CASSPGLADSYEQYF.